These 29 T cell receptor beta chains came from one sample sequenced in a study of cytomegalovirus exposure and HLA in healthy donors. The PCR used 60 Vbeta and 13 Jbeta primers. Here immunoSEQ multiplex PCR was the method, and the copy in TCRdb shows in-frame clones only, minus some. The table has 100,000 to 150,000 clones, 65% to 80% seen once. The source material was PBMCs. Source of these receptors: a woman in her thirties or forties in good health and CMV-seronegative.

This chain links TRBV30 with TRBJ2-1; D unresolved. With 0 bases removed from V and 2 bases from J, the gap between germline ends came to 5 bases. Germline assignment: CDR1 GTSNPN and CDR2 SVGIG (reference sequence). The CDR3 spans 13 residues. CDR3: CAWSVLAYNEQFF. DNA for the CDR3: TGTGCCTGGAGTGTTCTAGCCTACAATGAGCAGTTCTTC.

The chain has TRBV6-5 and TRBJ2-7; a possible D gene is TRBD2 (5 bases). Germline CDR1 MNHEY, CDR2 SVGAGI. The CDR3 has 14 amino acids. Deletions cut 5 bases from V and 6 bases from J, with 17 bases between. The DNA of the CDR3 is TGTGCCAGCAGTCGGAGCGGACCAGCCAGCGAGCAGTACTTC. It codes for CASSRSGPASEQYF.

The J gene is TRBJ2-1, the V gene TRBV14, with 9 bases identical to TRBD1. This CDR3 comprises 19 residues. CDR1 SGHDN and CDR2 FVKESK come from the germline V gene. The J segment lost 1 base and the V segment lost 3 bases, leaving 13 bases of the junction unmatched. The CDR3 sequence is CASSHSRDREGVSYNEQFF. CDR3 bases: TGTGCCAGCAGCCATAGCCGGGACAGGGAAGGGGTATCCTACAATGAGCAGTTCTTC.

In its sample, this clone was seen a few times. The germline gene is not matched at one end of the junction; a read error may be the cause. The CDR3 DNA is TGTGCCAGCAGCTTAACCACAGGTGGGGCCAACGGCCTGACTTTC. Translating gives CASSLTTGGANGLTF. The chain is built from TRBV7-3 and TRBJ2-6, with a tentative D call TRBD1 (5 bases). CDR1 is SGHTA, CDR2 FQGTGA, per germline. This CDR3 comprises 15 residues.

This rearrangement joins TRBV5-4 to TRBJ1-1; 7 positions agree with TRBD1. V lost 2 bases and J lost 1; bases outside the gene matches: 8. The length of the CDR3 is 16 residues. Germline assignment: CDR1 SGHNT and CDR2 YYREEE (reference sequence). CDR3: CASSLVGGSPNTEAFF. The CDR3 DNA reads as TGTGCCAGCAGCTTAGTAGGGGGCAGCCCGAACACTGAAGCTTTCTTT.

The J gene is TRBJ2-7, the V gene TRBV29-1; 7 bases line up with TRBD1. The CDR3 spans 13 residues. Germline V gene lookup returns CDR1 SQVTM and CDR2 ANQGSEA. J gave up 5 bases and V 6 bases, and 10 bases lay outside the gene matches. This CDR3 reads CSVSRDSRNEQYF. Written as DNA, the CDR3 is TGCAGCGTCAGCCGGGACAGTCGAAACGAGCAGTACTTC.

V and J are TRBV6-4 and TRBJ2-1; the D gene is possibly TRBD2 (6 bases). The CDR3 runs to 14 residues. The germline V and J ends were trimmed by 2 bases and 9 bases, with 14 bases remaining between them. Germline-derived CDR1 and CDR2 are MRHNA and SNTAGT. The CDR3 protein is CASSDIAENGEQFF. In DNA, the CDR3 is TGTGCCAGCAGTGACATAGCGGAGAACGGTGAGCAGTTCTTC.

Only a few counts were recorded for this clone. The V gene is TRBV29-1, the J gene TRBJ1-3; D is possibly TRBD1 (6 bases). The V and J ends lost 6 bases and 2 bases respectively, with 14 bases between them. Germline assignment: CDR1 SQVTM and CDR2 ANQGSEA. The CDR3 covers 14 residues. The CDR3 spells CSVTRGGAGNTIYF. CDR3 nucleotide sequence: TGCAGCGTAACGAGGGGGGGGGCTGGAAACACCATATATTTT. The variable domain in full, completed from reference TRBV29-1 and TRBJ1-3, reads SAVISQKPSRDICQRGTSLTIQCQVDSQVTMMFWYRQQPGQSLTLIATANQGSEATYESGFVIDKFPISRPNLTFSTLTVSNMSPEDSSIYLCSVTRGGAGNTIYFGEGSWLTVV.

This clone was observed a single time. The V and J genes are TRBV7-2 and TRBJ2-7; D gene unclear. The length of the CDR3 is 14 residues. Per the germline V gene, CDR1 is SGHTA and CDR2 is FQGNSA. Between the trimmed V and J ends, which lost 3 bases and 0 bases, there was a span of 9 bases. CDR3 nucleotide sequence: TGTGCCAGCAGCTTCGGTGGTGACTCCTACGAGCAGTACTTC. Translated, it gives CASSFGGDSYEQYF.

This chain connects TRBV27 to TRBJ2-2; no clear D. Trimming took off 8 bases at V and 5 bases at J, with 12 bases between the two ends. Per the germline V gene, CDR1 is MNHEY and CDR2 is SMNVEV (reference sequence). This CDR3 is built from 13 residues. CDR3 bases: TGTGCCAGCGCCCTAGGCTGGACCGGGGAGCTGTTTTTT. The encoded protein is CASALGWTGELFF.

V is TRBV5-4 and J is TRBJ1-3, with D perhaps TRBD1 (6 bases). From germline, CDR1 is SGHNT and CDR2 YYREEE (reference sequence). The CDR3 has 16 amino acids. V was cut by 1 base and J by 0 bases, with 11 bases left in between. In DNA, the CDR3 is TGTGCCAGCAGCTTGTTTCAGGGGATCTCTGGAAACACCATATATTTT. It is translated as CASSLFQGISGNTIYF.

J is TRBJ2-3 and V is TRBV7-2; D unresolved. Germline V lookup: CDR1 SGHTA, CDR2 FQGNSA. The germline V and J ends were trimmed by 6 bases and 4 bases, with 17 bases remaining between them. There are 15 residues in the CDR3. This CDR3 is CASSQDNPTADTQYF. CDR3 DNA sequence: TGTGCCAGCAGTCAAGACAACCCCACGGCAGATACGCAGTATTTT.

J is TRBJ1-1 and V is TRBV7-3; D is ambiguous. Germline V lookup: CDR1 SGHTA, CDR2 FQGTGA. CDR3 length: 13 residues. V shed 4 bases and J shed 4 bases, with 10 bases lying between them. CDR3 sequence: CASSSSGATEAFF. The CDR3 DNA reads TGTGCCAGCAGCTCGAGTGGTGCCACTGAAGCTTTCTTT. Full variable domain (remainder filled in from reference TRBV7-3 and TRBJ1-1): GAGVSQTPSNKVTEKGKYVELRCDPISGHTALYWYRQSLGQGPEFLIYFQGTGAADDSGLPNDRFFAVRPEGSVSTLKIQRTERGDSAVYLCASSSSGATEAFFGQGTRLTVV.

The chain recombines TRBV7-9 with TRBJ2-3, with 8 positions matching TRBD1. V trimming: 4 bases; J trimming: 7 bases; junction bases outside the gene matches: 4. CDR1 is SEHNR and CDR2 is FQNEAQ in the germline V gene (reference sequence). The CDR3 is 13 residues long. CDR3 DNA sequence: TGTGCCAGCAGCTCGACAGGGGACCATACGCAGTATTTT. This encodes CASSSTGDHTQYF.

The chain links TRBV27 to TRBJ2-5; TRBD2 might be the D (5 bases). The J call may not be correct, given that the DNA end is closer to TRBJ2-7. This CDR3 has 14 residues. Germline lookup yields CDR1 MNHEY and CDR2 SMNVEV (reference sequence). This CDR3 is CASSLLNGESEQYF. DNA of the CDR3: TGTGCCAGCAGTTTATTAAATGGGGAGTCCGAGCAGTACTTC.

The chain links TRBV11-1 to TRBJ2-7, with a tentative D call TRBD1 (6 bases). Germline-derived CDR1 and CDR2 are SGHAT and FQDESV (reference sequence). V was pared by 5 bases and J by 3 bases, with 17 bases between. The CDR3 spans 15 residues. The CDR3 is CASSKRGTNDYEQYF. CDR3 DNA sequence: TGTGCCAGCAGCAAAAGGGGGACAAATGACTACGAGCAGTACTTC.

This chain uses TRBV19 with TRBJ2-5; D may be TRBD2 (6 bases). Trimming shortened V by 1 base and J by 5 bases, and 11 bases separated the two germline ends. Germline V gene sequence: CDR1 LNHDA, CDR2 SQIVND (reference sequence). This CDR3 spans 14 amino acids. This CDR3 is CASSIGGTLETQYF. Written as DNA, the CDR3 is TGTGCCAGTAGTATAGGCGGGACCTTGGAGACCCAGTACTTC.

The chain couples TRBV2 to TRBJ1-5; D unclear. This CDR3 comprises 13 residues. Germline CDR1 reads SNHLY; CDR2 reads FYNNEI. The ends were cut back, 1 base at V and 4 bases at J, with 5 bases in the middle. The CDR3 DNA is TGTGCCAGCAGTGAAGGTCCTAATCAGCCCCAGCATTTT. Translated, it gives CASSEGPNQPQHF.

This sequence joins TRBV4-2 and TRBJ2-1; a possible D gene is TRBD2 (5 bases). Germline V gene lookup returns CDR1 LGHNA and CDR2 YNFKEQ. With 0 bases removed from V and 1 base from J, the gap between germline ends came to 7 bases. This CDR3 is built from 15 residues. The CDR3 reads CASSQERASYNEQFF. The CDR3 coding sequence is TGTGCCAGCAGCCAAGAGAGGGCGTCCTACAATGAGCAGTTCTTC.

The chain uses TRBV5-6 and TRBJ1-4, with 10 bases aligning to TRBD1. Germline values: CDR1 SGHDT, CDR2 YYEEEE. Trimming removed 1 base from V and 7 bases from J; junction bases left unmatched: 4. CDR3 length: 15 amino acids. CDR3 amino acids: CASSLKGTGVEKLFF. The CDR3 DNA follows: TGTGCCAGCAGCTTGAAAGGGACAGGGGTTGAAAAACTGTTTTTT.

The V call is TRBV30, the J call TRBJ1-6; D is unresolved. Germline CDR1 is GTSNPN and CDR2 is SVGIG (reference sequence). The CDR3 consists of 11 residues. Trimming stripped 2 bases from V and 9 bases from J, with 5 bases between. CDR3 protein: CAWSRSSPLHF. The CDR3 DNA reads TGTGCCTGGAGTCGCAGTTCACCCCTCCACTTT. The full variable domain, its missing parts supplied by reference TRBV30 and TRBJ1-6, is SQTIHQWPATLVQPVGSPLSLECTVEGTSNPNLYWYRQAAGRGLQLLFYSVGIGQISSEVPQNLSASRPQDRQFILSSKKLLLSDSGFYLCAWSRSSPLHFGNGTRLTVT.

The chain recombines TRBV10-1 with TRBJ1-6; TRBD1 aligns across 8 bases. CDR1 and CDR2 (germline): WNHNN, SYGVQD (reference sequence). This CDR3 region has 16 residues. V shed 6 bases, J shed 6 bases, and the junction held 10 bases outside the gene matches. The CDR3 region is CASSPDRAVGNSPLHF. In DNA form, the CDR3 reads TGCGCCAGCAGCCCGGACAGGGCGGTAGGTAATTCACCCCTCCACTTT.

This sequence joins TRBV18 and TRBJ1-3; 7 bases line up with TRBD1. Looked up from germline, CDR1 is KGHSH and CDR2 is LQKENI. The CDR3 runs to 16 residues. The trim removed 3 bases at V and 0 bases at J, leaving 5 bases unmatched. The CDR3 DNA is TGTGCCAGCTCACCCTCGTGGGACAGCTCTGGAAACACCATATATTTT. Translated, it gives CASSPSWDSSGNTIYF.

The chain employs TRBV29-1 and TRBJ1-1; D unclear. Germline CDR1 and CDR2: SQVTM and ANQGSEA. The CDR3 spans 13 residues. V lost 7 bases and J lost 1, with 13 bases in between. CDR3 in DNA: TGCAGCGCCGACGGGATTGGGAACACTGAAGCTTTCTTT. Protein: CSADGIGNTEAFF.

The chain joins TRBV15 to TRBJ1-1; TRBD1 matches 7 bases. Looked up from germline, CDR1 is LNHNV and CDR2 is YYDKDF (reference sequence). This CDR3 comprises 13 residues. The V gene end was trimmed by 4 bases and the J gene end by 4 bases; junction bases not matched to a gene: 3. CDR3 protein: CATSMTGSTEAFF. As DNA, the CDR3 is TGTGCCACCAGCATGACAGGGAGCACTGAAGCTTTCTTT.

V usage is TRBV2 and J usage is TRBJ2-5; D unresolved. The J call could be wrong; TRBJ2-7 is a better fit for the DNA end. The germline gives CDR1 SNHLY, CDR2 FYNNEI. CDR3 length: 13 amino acids. CDR3 residues: CAGLGLPTYEQYF. The CDR3 DNA reads TGTGCCGGGCTTGGGCTCCCTACCTACGAGCAGTACTTC.

V and J are TRBV4-2 and TRBJ2-3; maybe TRBD1 (6 bases). Germline values: CDR1 LGHNA, CDR2 YNFKEQ. Trimming pared 0 bases from V and 6 bases from J, leaving 16 bases between. The length of the CDR3 is 16 residues. In DNA, the CDR3 is TGTGCCAGCAGCCAAGATCCGTCAGGGGCTGCGGATACGCAGTATTTT. It codes for CASSQDPSGAADTQYF.

The chain combines TRBV6-5 with TRBJ1-6, with a possible D match to TRBD1 (5 bases). V was trimmed by 7 bases and J by 7 bases, leaving 11 bases between them. The CDR3 has 13 amino acids. The germline CDR1 and CDR2 sequences are MNHEY and SVGAGI. The CDR3 protein is CASTDGGNSPLHF. CDR3 bases: TGTGCCAGCACCGACGGGGGGAATTCACCCCTCCACTTT.

V usage is TRBV10-3 and J usage is TRBJ2-3, with a tentative D call TRBD2 (5 bases). Trimming shortened V by 0 bases and J by 2 bases, and 18 bases separated the two germline ends. The CDR3 extends over 18 amino acids. CDR1 and CDR2 from the germline V gene are ENHRY and SYGVKD. CDR3 DNA: TGTGCCATCAGTGAGTCTAAGGTGGACTCTACGACCACAGATACGCAGTATTTT. Protein product: CAISESKVDSTTTDTQYF.